This T cell receptor (beta chain) stems from a study of beta chain features in type 1 diabetes. Study observations and caveats: A moderate, significant TCRB CDR3 shortening appeared in type 1 diabetes across four CD4+ subsets.

Sequencing targeted expressed TCRB transcripts, as all isolated RNA had been reverse transcribed. The repertoire was sequenced with immunoSEQ multiplex PCR; TCRdb's copy has only in-frame clones and lacks some. The table shows 400,000 or so clones, with 10% to 15% occurring only once. Germline lookup yields CDR1 SGHRS and CDR2 YFSETQ. The length of the CDR3 is 12 residues. The V end was cut by 0 bases, the J end by 8 bases, with 6 bases between. In its sample, this clone was seen a few times. The antigen is not known. The sample was naive CD4+ T cells from blood. The V call is TRBV5-1, the J call TRBJ2-4; a possible D gene is TRBD1 (6 bases). This TCR was recovered from a woman aged 18-30 years with type 1 diabetes. CDR3 in amino acids: CASSLEGDIQYF. The CDR3 DNA follows: TGCGCCAGCAGCTTGGAGGGGGACATTCAGTACTTC.